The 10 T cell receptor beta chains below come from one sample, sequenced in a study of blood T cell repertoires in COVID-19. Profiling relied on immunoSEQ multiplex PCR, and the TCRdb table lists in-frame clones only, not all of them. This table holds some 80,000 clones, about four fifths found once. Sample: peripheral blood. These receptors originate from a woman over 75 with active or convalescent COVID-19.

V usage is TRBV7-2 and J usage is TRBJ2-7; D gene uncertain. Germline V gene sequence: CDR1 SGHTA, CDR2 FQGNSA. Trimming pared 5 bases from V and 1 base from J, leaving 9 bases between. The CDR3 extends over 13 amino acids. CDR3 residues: CASSPLSSYEQYF. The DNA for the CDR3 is TGTGCCAGCAGCCCACTAAGTTCCTACGAGCAGTACTTC.

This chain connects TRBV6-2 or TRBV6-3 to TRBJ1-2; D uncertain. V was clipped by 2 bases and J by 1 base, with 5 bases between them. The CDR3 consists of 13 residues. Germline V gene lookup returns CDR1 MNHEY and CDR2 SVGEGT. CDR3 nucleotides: TGTGCCAGCAGTTACGAGGGTAACTATGGCTACACCTTC. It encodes CASSYEGNYGYTF.

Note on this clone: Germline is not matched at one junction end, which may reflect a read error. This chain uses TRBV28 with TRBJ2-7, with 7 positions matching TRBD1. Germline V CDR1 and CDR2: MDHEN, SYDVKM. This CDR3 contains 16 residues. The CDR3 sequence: CASSSRLGDRPYEQYF. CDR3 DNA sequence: TGTGCCAGCAGTTCAAGGCTGGGGGACAGACCCTATGAGCAGTACTTC. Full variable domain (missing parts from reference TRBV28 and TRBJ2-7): DVKVTQSSRYLVKRTGEKVFLECVQDMDHENMFWYRQDPGLGLRLIYFSYDVKMKEKGDIPEGYSVSREKKERFSLILESASTNQTSMYLCASSSRLGDRPYEQYFGPGTRLTVT.

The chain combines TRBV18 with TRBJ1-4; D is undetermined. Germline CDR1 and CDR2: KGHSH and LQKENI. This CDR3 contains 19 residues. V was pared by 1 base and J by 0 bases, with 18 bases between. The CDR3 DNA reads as TGTGCCAGCTCACCACAAACGGTCGCGGGGTCAGCAACTAATGAAAAACTGTTTTTT. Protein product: CASSPQTVAGSATNEKLFF.

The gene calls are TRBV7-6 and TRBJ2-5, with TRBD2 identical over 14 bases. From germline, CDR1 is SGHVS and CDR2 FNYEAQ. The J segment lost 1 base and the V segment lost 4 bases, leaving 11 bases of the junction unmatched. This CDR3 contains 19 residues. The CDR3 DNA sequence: TGTGCCAGCAGCTCCGGACAGGGAGGACTAGCGGGGGGCCAAGAGACCCAGTACTTC. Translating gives CASSSGQGGLAGGQETQYF.

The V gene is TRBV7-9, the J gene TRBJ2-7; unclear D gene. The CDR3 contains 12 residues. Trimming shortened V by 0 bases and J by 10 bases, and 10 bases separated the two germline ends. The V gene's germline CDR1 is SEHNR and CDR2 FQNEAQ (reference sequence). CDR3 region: CASSLAVARQYF. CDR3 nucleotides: TGTGCCAGCAGCTTAGCGGTGGCCCGTCAGTACTTC. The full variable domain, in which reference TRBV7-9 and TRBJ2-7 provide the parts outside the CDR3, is DTGVSQNPRHKITKRGQNVTFRCDPISEHNRLYWYRQTLGQGPEFLTYFQNEAQLEKSRLLSDRFSAERPKGSFSTLEIQRTEQGDSAMYLCASSLAVARQYFGPGTRLTVT.

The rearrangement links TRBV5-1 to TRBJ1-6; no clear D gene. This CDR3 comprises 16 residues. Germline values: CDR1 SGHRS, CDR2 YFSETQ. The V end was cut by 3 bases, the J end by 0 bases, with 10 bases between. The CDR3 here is CASSSGLSSYNSPLHF. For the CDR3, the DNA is TGCGCCAGCAGCTCCGGGTTAAGCTCCTATAATTCACCCCTCCACTTT.

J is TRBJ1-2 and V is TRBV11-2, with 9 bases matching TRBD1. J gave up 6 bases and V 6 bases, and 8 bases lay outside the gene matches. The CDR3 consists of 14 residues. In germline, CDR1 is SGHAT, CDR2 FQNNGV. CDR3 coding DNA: TGTGCCAGCAGGTACGGACAGGGGAGAGATGGCTACACCTTC. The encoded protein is CASRYGQGRDGYTF.

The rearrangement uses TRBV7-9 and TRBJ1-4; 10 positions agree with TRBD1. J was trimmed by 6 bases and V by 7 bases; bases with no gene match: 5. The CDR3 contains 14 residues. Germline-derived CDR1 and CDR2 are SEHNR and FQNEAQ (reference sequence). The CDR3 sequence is CASIQGTGDEKLFF. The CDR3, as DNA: TGTGCCAGCATCCAGGGGACAGGGGATGAAAAACTGTTTTTT.

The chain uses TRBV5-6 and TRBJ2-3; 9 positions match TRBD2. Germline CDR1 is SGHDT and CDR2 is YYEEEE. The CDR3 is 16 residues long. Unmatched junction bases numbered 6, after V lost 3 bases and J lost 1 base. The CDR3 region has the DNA TGTGCCAGCAGCTGGGATATAGCGGGGGGCACAGATACGCAGTATTTT. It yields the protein CASSWDIAGGTDTQYF.